Presented here are 22 T cell receptor beta chains from one specimen sequenced in a study of cytomegalovirus exposure and HLA in healthy donors. PCR primers comprised 60 Vbeta and 13 Jbeta primers. Here immunoSEQ multiplex PCR was the method, and the copy in TCRdb shows in-frame clones only, minus some. This sample's table reports just under 90,000 clones. Material: PBMCs. Receptors originate from a girl aged 10-17 years in good health and CMV-seropositive.

Regarding this clone: Other DNA sequences from this sample encode an identical CDR3 as well. V is TRBV7-2 and J is TRBJ1-1; TRBD1 matches 7 bases. Germline values: CDR1 SGHTA, CDR2 FQGNSA. The CDR3 has 14 amino acids. Losses at the gene ends were 1 base for V and 2 bases for J; bases not matched to a gene: 1. The CDR3 DNA reads as TGTGCCAGCAGCTTAGGACAGGGAAACACTGAAGCTTTCTTT. Translated, it gives CASSLGQGNTEAFF. Full variable domain (missing parts from reference TRBV7-2 and TRBJ1-1): GAGVSQSPSNKVTEKGKDVELRCDPISGHTALYWYRQSLGQGLEFLIYFQGNSAPDKSGLPSDRFSAERTGGSVSTLTIQRTQQEDSAVYLCASSLGQGNTEAFFGQGTRLTVV.

The chain couples TRBV19 to TRBJ2-3; 10 bases fit TRBD2. Germline V CDR1 and CDR2: LNHDA, SQIVND (reference sequence). The CDR3 is made up of 15 amino acids. V trimming: 10 bases; J trimming: 7 bases; junction bases outside the gene matches: 14. The CDR3 sequence is CATQSLAGESNTQYF. CDR3 in DNA: TGTGCCACCCAGTCGCTAGCGGGGGAGTCCAATACGCAGTATTTT.

The chain joins TRBV5-6 to TRBJ2-2; 8 nucleotides align to TRBD1. V was clipped by 2 bases and J by 6 bases; unmatched bases: 6. Germline-derived CDR1 and CDR2 are SGHDT and YYEEEE. The CDR3 extends over 15 amino acids. DNA of the CDR3: TGTGCCAGCAGCTTCGGGACAGGAGACTCCGGGGAGCTGTTTTTT. Its protein product is CASSFGTGDSGELFF.

The rearrangement uses TRBV7-9 and TRBJ2-5; 11 nucleotides match TRBD2. The CDR3 totals 15 residues. CDR1 is SEHNR, CDR2 FQNEAQ, per germline (reference sequence). Trimming cost V 2 bases and J 4 bases; bases outside gene matches: 3. The CDR3 DNA reads as TGTGCCAGCAGCTTAAGCCTAGCGGGGGGAGAGACCCAGTACTTC. This sequence encodes CASSLSLAGGETQYF.

The chain carries TRBV29-1 and TRBJ1-1; D may be TRBD1 (5 bases). This CDR3 is 12 amino acids long. Trimming took 7 bases from V and 1 from J, leaving 10 bases between them. Germline assignment: CDR1 SQVTM and CDR2 ANQGSEA. The CDR3 DNA reads TGCAGCGCTGAGACAGAGAACACTGAAGCTTTCTTT. This encodes CSAETENTEAFF.

The rearrangement uses TRBV7-9 and TRBJ1-2; D is unclear. Trimming cost V 1 base and J 6 bases, with 6 bases left between them. The CDR3 has 12 residues. In germline, CDR1 is SEHNR, CDR2 FQNEAQ (reference sequence). In nucleotides, the CDR3 is TGTGCCAGCAGCTTAGAGATAGATGGCTACACCTTC. Its protein is CASSLEIDGYTF.

The chain recombines TRBV5-4 with TRBJ2-7, with 8 bases aligning to TRBD1. CDR1 is SGHNT, CDR2 YYREEE, per germline (reference sequence). The CDR3 consists of 12 residues. V trimming: 4 bases; J trimming: 5 bases; junction bases outside the gene matches: 2. CDR3 in amino acids: CASSRGQDEQYV. The CDR3 coding sequence is TGTGCCAGCAGCCGGGGACAGGACGAGCAGTACGTC.

The genes are TRBV9 and TRBJ2-1; 8 nucleotides line up with TRBD2. The CDR3 has 15 residues. Germline trimming cut 5 bases from V and 5 bases from J; bases unmatched to any gene: 9. Germline values: CDR1 SGDLS, CDR2 YYNGEE. CDR3 sequence: CASSGSGGTDNEQFF. In DNA form, the CDR3 reads TGTGCCAGCAGTGGAAGCGGGGGCACCGACAATGAGCAGTTCTTC. The entire variable domain, with the rest obtained from reference TRBV9 and TRBJ2-1, is as follows: DSGVTQTPKHLITATGQRVTLRCSPRSGDLSVYWYQQSLDQGLQFLIQYYNGEERAKGNILERFSAQQFPDLHSELNLSSLELGDSALYFCASSGSGGTDNEQFFGPGTRLTVL.

V gene TRBV4-3 combines with J gene TRBJ1-2; D remains ambiguous. This CDR3 spans 14 amino acids. Germline V gene sequence: CDR1 LGHNA, CDR2 YSLEER. V was shortened by 4 bases and J by 2 bases, with 11 bases between the two germline ends. The DNA of the CDR3 is TGCGCCAGCAGCCCCATAGGGAGCAACTATGGCTACACCTTC. As protein: CASSPIGSNYGYTF.

CDR3 DNA: TGTGCCAGCAGCCCGGGACAGGGGTATGGAAACACCATATATTTT. Translation gives CASSPGQGYGNTIYF. The chain joins TRBV13 to TRBJ1-3, with TRBD1 identical over 10 bases. The CDR3 runs to 15 residues. V shed 5 bases, J shed 3 bases, and the junction held 4 bases outside the gene matches. Germline V gene lookup returns CDR1 PRHDT and CDR2 FYEKMQ (reference sequence).

The rearrangement joins TRBV27 to TRBJ1-1; the match to TRBD1 covers 7 bases. V lost 6 bases and J lost 5; bases outside the gene matches: 12. Per germline, CDR1 MNHEY and CDR2 SMNVEV (reference sequence). The CDR3 runs 15 residues. The DNA of the CDR3 is TGTGCCAGCAGGGGTTTTACAGGGGCGAGAACTGAAGCTTTCTTT. This encodes CASRGFTGARTEAFF.

This chain uses TRBV5-1 with TRBJ2-7; no clear D gene. Germline V lookup: CDR1 SGHRS, CDR2 YFSETQ. V lost 0 bases, J lost 6 bases, and 7 bases lay in between. This CDR3 has 12 residues. The CDR3 DNA follows: TGCGCCAGCAGCTTGGGGCAGTCCGAGCAGTACTTC. It translates to CASSLGQSEQYF.

The chain carries TRBV11-3 and TRBJ2-3; no definite D call. V shed 1 base and J shed 2 bases, with 13 bases lying between them. The CDR3 sequence is 16 residues long. Germline values: CDR1 SGHNT, CDR2 YENEEA. CDR3 sequence (DNA): TGTGCCAGCAGCTTAGGTTCCCCCGGGTCCACAGATACGCAGTATTTT. Amino acids: CASSLGSPGSTDTQYF.

This chain links TRBV19 with TRBJ1-2; the D is unclear. CDR1 and CDR2 (germline): LNHDA, SQIVND (reference sequence). With 4 bases removed from V and 4 bases from J, the gap between germline ends came to 16 bases. The length of the CDR3 is 15 residues. In DNA, the CDR3 is TGTGCCAGTAGTACCCCCTCTGCTGAGCCCTATGGCTACACCTTC. This encodes CASSTPSAEPYGYTF.

V usage is TRBV2 and J usage is TRBJ2-1; a possible D gene is TRBD2 (5 bases). The V gene's germline CDR1 is SNHLY and CDR2 FYNNEI. This CDR3 has 11 amino acids. V gave up 8 bases and J gave up 7 bases, with 9 bases separating them. The CDR3 loop is CASGRRNEQFF. In nucleotides, the CDR3 is TGTGCCAGCGGTAGGAGGAATGAGCAGTTCTTC.

This sequence joins TRBV4-1 and TRBJ1-4; 10 bases fit TRBD1. V shed 0 bases and J 6 bases; nucleotides not matched to a gene: 10. This CDR3 is built from 18 residues. The V gene's germline CDR1 is MGHRA and CDR2 YSYEKL. DNA of the CDR3: TGCGCCAGCAGCCAAGACTATGACAGGGGGCTTTTCGATGAAAAACTGTTTTTT. This gives the protein CASSQDYDRGLFDEKLFF.

The V call is TRBV7-8, the J call TRBJ1-1; the D gene is possibly TRBD1 (5 bases). V was clipped by 4 bases and J by 8 bases, with 17 bases between them. CDR1 and CDR2 (germline): SGHVS, FQNEAQ. The CDR3 has 14 amino acids. CDR3 loop: CASSSTGWGVEAFF. CDR3 sequence (DNA): TGTGCCAGCAGCTCCACAGGTTGGGGCGTAGAAGCTTTCTTT.

To note about this clone: Other DNA sequences in the sample encode the same CDR3. The CDR3, as DNA: TGTGCCACCAGGGTGGGAGATGGCTACACCTTC. This encodes CATRVGDGYTF. The chain is built from TRBV6-5 and TRBJ1-2; perhaps TRBD1 as D (5 bases). Germline loops: CDR1 MNHEY, CDR2 SVGAGI. This CDR3 is built from 11 residues. Trimming pared 10 bases from V and 6 bases from J, leaving 12 bases between.

The V gene is TRBV30, the J gene TRBJ2-2, with a weak D call TRBD2 (6 bases). The CDR3 has 13 amino acids. Per the germline V gene, CDR1 is GTSNPN and CDR2 is SVGIG (reference sequence). V was cut by 1 base and J by 6 bases, with 9 bases left in between. CDR3 residues: CAWSGLVSGELFF. CDR3 sequence (DNA): TGTGCCTGGAGTGGACTAGTTTCCGGGGAGCTGTTTTTT.

The chain joins TRBV29-1 to TRBJ1-2; D perhaps matches TRBD1 (6 bases). The CDR3 has 12 residues. The V gene lost 6 bases and the J gene lost 7 bases, with 15 bases spanning the gap. CDR1 SQVTM and CDR2 ANQGSEA come from the germline V gene. The CDR3 here is CSVSQGLAGYTF. Written as DNA, the CDR3 is TGCAGCGTGTCTCAGGGGCTAGCTGGCTACACCTTC.

This chain links TRBV5-4 with TRBJ1-2; no clear D. V was cut by 4 bases and J by 4 bases, with 14 bases left in between. Germline CDR1 SGHNT, CDR2 YYREEE (reference sequence). The CDR3 is 14 amino acids. CDR3: CASSTDSRPYGYTF. The CDR3 DNA sequence: TGTGCCAGCAGCACGGACTCAAGACCCTATGGCTACACCTTC.

V is TRBV7-9 and J is TRBJ2-5; tentative D call: TRBD2 (5 bases). This CDR3 spans 13 amino acids. Trimming removed 4 bases at V and 3 bases at J, with 9 bases between. CDR1 SEHNR and CDR2 FQNEAQ come from the germline V gene (reference sequence). CDR3 residues: CASSYGLEETQYF. Written as DNA, the CDR3 is TGTGCCAGCAGCTACGGACTGGAAGAGACCCAGTACTTC.